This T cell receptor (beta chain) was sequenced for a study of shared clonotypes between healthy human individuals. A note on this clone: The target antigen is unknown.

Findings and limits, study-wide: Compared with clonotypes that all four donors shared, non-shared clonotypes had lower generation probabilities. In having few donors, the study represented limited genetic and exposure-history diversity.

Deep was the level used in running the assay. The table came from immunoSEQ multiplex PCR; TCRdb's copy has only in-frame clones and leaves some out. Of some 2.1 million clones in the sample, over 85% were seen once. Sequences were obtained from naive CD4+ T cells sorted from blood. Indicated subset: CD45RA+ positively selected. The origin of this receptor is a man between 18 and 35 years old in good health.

The CDR3 here is CASSEMVQAYEQYF. CDR3 nucleotides: TGTGCCAGCAGTGAAATGGTTCAGGCTTACGAGCAGTACTTC. The rearrangement links TRBV2 to TRBJ2-7; D is unresolved. The CDR3 has 14 amino acids. Trimming took off 2 bases at V and 4 bases at J, with 12 bases between the two ends. Looked up from germline, CDR1 is SNHLY and CDR2 is FYNNEI. Supplemented by reference TRBV2 and TRBJ2-7, the full variable domain reads EPEVTQTPSHQVTQMGQEVILRCVPISNHLYFYWYRQILGQKVEFLVSFYNNEISEKSEIFDDQFSVERPDGSNFTLKIRSTKLEDSAMYFCASSEMVQAYEQYFGPGTRLTVT.